The 4 T cell receptor beta chains below were found in one sample sequenced in a study of shared clonotypes between healthy human individuals. Assay: immunoSEQ multiplex PCR; the TCRdb copy retains only in-frame clones and omits some. The sample has around 600,000 clones, 97% seen once. Material for sequencing was naive CD4+ T cells sorted from blood. Subset denoted: CD45RA+ positively selected. Every receptor here comes from a woman in her twenties or thirties in good health.

V and J are TRBV28 and TRBJ2-4; a possible D gene is TRBD2 (6 bases). This CDR3 is built from 15 residues. CDR1 and CDR2 (germline): MDHEN, SYDVKM. Trimming took 3 bases from V and 1 from J, leaving 10 bases between them. Here the CDR3 DNA reads TGTGCCAGCAGTTTCGGGGGAGTGGCCAAAAACATTCAGTACTTC. This translates into CASSFGGVAKNIQYF.

This chain links TRBV25-1 with TRBJ2-7; no reliable D call. CDR1 is MGHDK, CDR2 SYGVNS, per germline. The CDR3 is 14 residues long. V was cut by 6 bases and J by 0 bases, with 12 bases left in between. CDR3 sequence: CASSIRLDSYEQYF. CDR3 nucleotides: TGTGCCAGCAGCATCCGACTGGACTCCTACGAGCAGTACTTC.

The J gene is TRBJ1-1, the V gene TRBV28; tentatively, D is TRBD1 (6 bases). The CDR3 spans 15 residues. The V end lost 8 bases, the J end lost 0 bases, and 16 bases lay between the germline ends. The germline gives CDR1 MDHEN, CDR2 SYDVKM. CDR3 region: CASPPQGPMNTEAFF. In nucleotides, the CDR3 is TGTGCCAGCCCGCCCCAGGGGCCTATGAACACTGAAGCTTTCTTT.

The gene calls are TRBV11-2 and TRBJ2-7; D may be TRBD2 (5 bases). Between the trimmed V and J ends, which lost 3 bases and 4 bases, there was a span of 22 bases. This CDR3 is built from 17 residues. Germline CDR1 SGHAT, CDR2 FQNNGV. The CDR3: CASSFSSDWLGIYEQYF. In DNA, the CDR3 is TGTGCCAGCAGCTTCTCATCTGACTGGCTCGGGATTTACGAGCAGTACTTC.